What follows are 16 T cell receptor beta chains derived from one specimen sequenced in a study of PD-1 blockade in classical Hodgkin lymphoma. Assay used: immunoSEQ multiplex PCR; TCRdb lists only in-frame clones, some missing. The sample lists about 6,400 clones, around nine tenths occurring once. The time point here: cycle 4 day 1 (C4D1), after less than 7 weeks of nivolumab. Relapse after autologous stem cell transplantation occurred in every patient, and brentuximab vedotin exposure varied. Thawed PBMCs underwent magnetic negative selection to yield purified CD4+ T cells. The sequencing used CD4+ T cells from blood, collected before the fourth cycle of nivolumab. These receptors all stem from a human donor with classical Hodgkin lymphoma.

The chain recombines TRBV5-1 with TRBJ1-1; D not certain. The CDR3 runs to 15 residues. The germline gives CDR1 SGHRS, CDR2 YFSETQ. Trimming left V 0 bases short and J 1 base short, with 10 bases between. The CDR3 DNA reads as TGCGCCAGCAGCTTGGCAGGCCAGTCGAACACTGAAGCTTTCTTT. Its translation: CASSLAGQSNTEAFF.

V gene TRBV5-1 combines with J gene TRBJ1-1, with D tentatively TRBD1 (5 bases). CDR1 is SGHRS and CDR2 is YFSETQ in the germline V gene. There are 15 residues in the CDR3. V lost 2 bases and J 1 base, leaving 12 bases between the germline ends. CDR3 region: CASSFEPRGNTEAFF. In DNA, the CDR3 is TGCGCCAGCAGCTTTGAACCTAGGGGGAACACTGAAGCTTTCTTT.

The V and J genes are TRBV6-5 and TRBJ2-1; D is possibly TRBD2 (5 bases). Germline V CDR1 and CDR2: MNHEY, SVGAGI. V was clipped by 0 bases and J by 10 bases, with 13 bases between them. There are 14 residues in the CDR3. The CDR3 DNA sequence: TGTGCCAGCAGTTACTCGACTTGGGGAGACGAGCAGTTCTTC. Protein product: CASSYSTWGDEQFF.

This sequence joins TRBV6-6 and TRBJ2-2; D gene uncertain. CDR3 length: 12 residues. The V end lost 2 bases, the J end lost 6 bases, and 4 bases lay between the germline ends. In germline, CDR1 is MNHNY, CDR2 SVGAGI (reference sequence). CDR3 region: CASSYGSGELFF. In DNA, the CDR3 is TGTGCCAGCAGTTACGGTTCCGGGGAGCTGTTTTTT.

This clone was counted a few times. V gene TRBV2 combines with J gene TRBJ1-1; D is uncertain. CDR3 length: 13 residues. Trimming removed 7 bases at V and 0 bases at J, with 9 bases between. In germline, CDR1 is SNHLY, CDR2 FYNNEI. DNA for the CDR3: TGTGCCAGCATCCGGGATATGAACACTGAAGCTTTCTTT. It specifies CASIRDMNTEAFF.

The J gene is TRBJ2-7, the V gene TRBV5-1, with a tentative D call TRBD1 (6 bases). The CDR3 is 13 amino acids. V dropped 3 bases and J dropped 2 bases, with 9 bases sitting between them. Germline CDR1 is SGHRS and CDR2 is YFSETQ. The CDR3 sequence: CASSSAGAYEQYF. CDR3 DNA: TGCGCCAGCAGCTCGGCAGGGGCCTACGAGCAGTACTTC.

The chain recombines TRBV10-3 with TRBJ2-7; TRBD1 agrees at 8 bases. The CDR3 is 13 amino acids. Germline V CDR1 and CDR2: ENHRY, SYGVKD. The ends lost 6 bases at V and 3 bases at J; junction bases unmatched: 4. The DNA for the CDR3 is TGTGCCATCAGGAAAGGACAGGGCTACGAGCAGTACTTC. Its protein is CAIRKGQGYEQYF.

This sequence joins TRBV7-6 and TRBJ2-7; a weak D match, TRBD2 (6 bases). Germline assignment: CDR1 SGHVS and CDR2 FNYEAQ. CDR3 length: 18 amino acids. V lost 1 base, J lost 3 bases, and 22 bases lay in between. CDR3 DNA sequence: TGTGCCAGCAGCTTAGAACCATCGGGCGGGATGACCCACTACGAGCAGTACTTC. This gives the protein CASSLEPSGGMTHYEQYF.

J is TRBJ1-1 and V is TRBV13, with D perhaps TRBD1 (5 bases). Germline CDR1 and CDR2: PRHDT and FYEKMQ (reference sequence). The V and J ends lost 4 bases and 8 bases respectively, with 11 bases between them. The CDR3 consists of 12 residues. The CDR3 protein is CASSSRAGEAFF. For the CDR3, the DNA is TGTGCCAGCAGCTCCAGAGCAGGGGAAGCTTTCTTT.

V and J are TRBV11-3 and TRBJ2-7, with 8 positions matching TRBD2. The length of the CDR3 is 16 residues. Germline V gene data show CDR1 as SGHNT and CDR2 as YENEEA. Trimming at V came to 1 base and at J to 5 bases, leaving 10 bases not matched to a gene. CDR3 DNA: TGTGCCAGCAGCTTAGCCGGGGGGGAGGGCGGGGACGAGCAGTACTTC. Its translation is CASSLAGGEGGDEQYF.

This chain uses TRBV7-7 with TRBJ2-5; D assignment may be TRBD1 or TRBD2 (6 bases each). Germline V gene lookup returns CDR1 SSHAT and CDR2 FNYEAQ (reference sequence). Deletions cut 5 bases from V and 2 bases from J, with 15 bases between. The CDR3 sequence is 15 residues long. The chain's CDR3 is CASSPLGGRQETQYF. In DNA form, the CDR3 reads TGTGCCAGCAGCCCCCTAGGGGGGCGTCAAGAGACCCAGTACTTC. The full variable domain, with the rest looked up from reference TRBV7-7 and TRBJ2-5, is GAGVSQSPRYKVTKRGQDVTLRCDPISSHATLYWYQQALGQGPEFLTYFNYEAQPDKSGLPSDRFSAERPEGSISTLTIQRTEQRDSAMYRCASSPLGGRQETQYFGPGTRLLVL.

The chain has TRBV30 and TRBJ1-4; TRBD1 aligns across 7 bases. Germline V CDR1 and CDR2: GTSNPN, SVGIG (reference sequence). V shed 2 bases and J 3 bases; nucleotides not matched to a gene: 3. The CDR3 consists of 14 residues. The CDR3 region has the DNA TGTGCCTGGAGTCCCGGGACAGCTAATGAAAAACTGTTTTTT. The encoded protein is CAWSPGTANEKLFF.

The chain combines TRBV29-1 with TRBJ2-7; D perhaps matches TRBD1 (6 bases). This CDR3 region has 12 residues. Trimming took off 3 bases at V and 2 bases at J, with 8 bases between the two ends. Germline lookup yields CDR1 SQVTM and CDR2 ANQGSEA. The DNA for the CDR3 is TGCAGCGTTGATGGGGGCCCCTACGAGCAGTACTTC. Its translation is CSVDGGPYEQYF.

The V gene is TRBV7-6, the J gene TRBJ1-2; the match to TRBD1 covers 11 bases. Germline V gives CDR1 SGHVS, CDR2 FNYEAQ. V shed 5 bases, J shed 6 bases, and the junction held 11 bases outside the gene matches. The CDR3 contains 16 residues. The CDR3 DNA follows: TGTGCCAGCAGCCCGTGGACAGGGGGCATGGCAGATGGCTACACCTTC. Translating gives CASSPWTGGMADGYTF. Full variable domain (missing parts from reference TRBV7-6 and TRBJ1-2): GAGVSQSPRYKVTKRGQDVALRCDPISGHVSLYWYRQALGQGPEFLTYFNYEAQQDKSGLPNDRFSAERPEGSISTLTIQRTEQRDSAMYRCASSPWTGGMADGYTFGSGTRLTVV.

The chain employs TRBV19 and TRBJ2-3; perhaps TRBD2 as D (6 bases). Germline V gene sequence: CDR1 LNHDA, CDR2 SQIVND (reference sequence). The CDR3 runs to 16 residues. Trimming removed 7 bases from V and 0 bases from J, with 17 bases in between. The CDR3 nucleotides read TGTGCCAGTAATAAATTTGGACTACTCAGCACAGATACGCAGTATTTT. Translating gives CASNKFGLLSTDTQYF.

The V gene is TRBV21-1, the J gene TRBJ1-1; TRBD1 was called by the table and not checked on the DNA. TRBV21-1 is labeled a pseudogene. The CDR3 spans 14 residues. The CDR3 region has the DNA TGTGCCAGTGTAGAACACAGGGTTAACACTGAAGCTTTCTTT. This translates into CASVEHRVNTEAFF.